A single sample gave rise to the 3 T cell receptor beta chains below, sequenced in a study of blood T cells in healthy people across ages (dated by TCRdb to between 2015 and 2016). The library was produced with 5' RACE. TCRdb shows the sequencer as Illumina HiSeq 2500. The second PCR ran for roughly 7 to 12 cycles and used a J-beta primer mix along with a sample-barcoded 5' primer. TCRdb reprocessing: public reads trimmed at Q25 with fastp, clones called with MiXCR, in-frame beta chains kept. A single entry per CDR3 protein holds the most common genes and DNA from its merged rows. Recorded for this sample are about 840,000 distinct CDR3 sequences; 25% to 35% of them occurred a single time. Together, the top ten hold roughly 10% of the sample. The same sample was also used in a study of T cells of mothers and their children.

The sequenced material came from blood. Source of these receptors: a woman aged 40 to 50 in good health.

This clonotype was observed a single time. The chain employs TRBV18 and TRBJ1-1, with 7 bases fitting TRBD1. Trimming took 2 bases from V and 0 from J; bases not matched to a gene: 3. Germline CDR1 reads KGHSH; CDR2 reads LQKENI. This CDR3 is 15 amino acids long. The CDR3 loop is CASSPRGTVNTEAFF. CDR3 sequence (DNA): TGTGCCAGCTCACCAAGGGGGACAGTGAACACTGAAGCTTTCTTT.

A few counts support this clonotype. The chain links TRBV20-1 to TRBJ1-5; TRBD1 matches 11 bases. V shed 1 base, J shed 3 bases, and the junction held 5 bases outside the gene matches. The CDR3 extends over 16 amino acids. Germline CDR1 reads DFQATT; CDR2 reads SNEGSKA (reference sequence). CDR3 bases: TGCAGTGCTAGAGGGGGGACAGGGGGATTCAATCAGCCCCAGCATTTT. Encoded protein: CSARGGTGGFNQPQHF.

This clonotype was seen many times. CDR3 region: CASSSSSADEQFF. The CDR3 bases are TGTGCCAGCAGCTCGTCATCAGCTGATGAGCAGTTCTTC. The chain joins TRBV7-8 to TRBJ2-1; D remains ambiguous. Germline CDR1 reads SGHVS; CDR2 reads FQNEAQ. CDR3 length: 13 residues. The V end lost 4 bases, the J end lost 8 bases, and 12 bases lay between the germline ends.